Only a few counts were recorded for the clone carrying this TCR beta chain. What it recognizes is unknown. The whole isolated RNA underwent reverse transcription, so sequencing captured expressed TCRB transcripts. Assay: immunoSEQ multiplex PCR; the TCRdb copy retains only in-frame clones and omits some. The sample lists a few hundred thousand clones, 9.5% to 12% occurring once. A sort by CD45RO/CCR7/CD25/CD127/CD95/CD27 yielded CD4+ naive, central memory, regulatory and stem cell-like memory cells. The sample is drawn from a study of beta chain features in type 1 diabetes. Overall study findings and caveats: In all four CD4+ subsets, TCRB CDR3 length was significantly, moderately reduced in type 1 diabetes. The study found fewer insertions and more deletions at VDJ junctions in type 1 diabetes patients.

This CDR3 has 15 amino acids. V trimming: 7 bases; J trimming: 3 bases; junction bases outside the gene matches: 8. CDR1 is SQVTM, CDR2 ANQGSEA, per germline. This TCR was sampled from a woman under 40 in good health. V is TRBV29-1 and J is TRBJ2-1; 11 nucleotides line up with TRBD1. Sequences were obtained from naive CD4+ T cells from blood. CDR3 DNA sequence: TGCAGCGCCCAAACCGGGACAGGGGGCTACAATGAGCAGTTCTTC. Its translation: CSAQTGTGGYNEQFF.